This T cell receptor beta chain appears in the sequencing data of a study of spatial heterogeneity in lung cancer. One entry per CDR3 protein results from TCRdb running MiXCR on the 5' RACE reads. The data hold 150 to 200 distinct CDR3 sequences, with roughly 27% observed a single time. Time point of the sample: sample taken at primary tumor resection. The donor group consisted of around 70 patients who had untreated, early-stage non-small cell lung cancer. Tumor, nontumor lung or frozen PBMC supplied whole RNA, sequenced without sorting. V dropped 4 bases and J dropped 1 base, with 8 bases sitting between them. CDR3 length: 15 residues. Germline V gene sequence: CDR1 ENHRY, CDR2 SYGVKD.

Specimen: normal lung tissue next to the tumor, collected at surgery. This TCR was sampled from a male donor with early-stage non-small cell lung cancer. V gene TRBV10-3 combines with J gene TRBJ2-6; possible D gene TRBD2, 6 bases. The CDR3 coding sequence is TGTGCCATCAGTGGGGGGGTGTCTGGGGCCAACGTCCTGACTTTC. As protein: CAISGGVSGANVLTF.